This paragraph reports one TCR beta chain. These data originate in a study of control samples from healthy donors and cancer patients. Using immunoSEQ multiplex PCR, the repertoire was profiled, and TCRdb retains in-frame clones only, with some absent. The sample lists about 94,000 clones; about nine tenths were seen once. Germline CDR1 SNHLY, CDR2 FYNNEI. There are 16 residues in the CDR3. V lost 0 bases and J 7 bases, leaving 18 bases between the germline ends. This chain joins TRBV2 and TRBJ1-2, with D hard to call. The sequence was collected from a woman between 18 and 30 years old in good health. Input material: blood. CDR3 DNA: TGTGCCAGCAGTGAAGCGTCACAACTAGTCCCTATTGGCTACACCTTC. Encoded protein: CASSEASQLVPIGYTF.